These 24 T cell receptor beta chains originate from one sample sequenced in a study of cytomegalovirus exposure and HLA in healthy donors (TCRdb year 2017). To prepare the library, the immunoSEQ multiplex PCR assay was applied. As stored in TCRdb, this immuneACCESS dataset retains in-frame rearrangements with V and J assigned. A fraction of the clones does not appear; measured against another copy, unresolved V genes explain less than half of the discrepancy, and the remainder lacks a known reason. The sample yields about 190,000 clones; more than 80% were counted once. The ten largest clonotypes hold less than 8.5% of the sample. Sequences were obtained from PBMCs. The receptors come from a man aged 18 to 29 in good health and CMV-seropositive.

The chain couples TRBV11-2 to TRBJ1-4; D is uncertain. The CDR3 has 14 residues. Germline lookup yields CDR1 SGHAT and CDR2 FQNNGV. V dropped 1 base and J dropped 2 bases, with 5 bases sitting between them. The DNA for the CDR3 is TGTGCCAGCAGCTTAGGGCAGACTAATGAAAAACTGTTTTTT. Encoded protein: CASSLGQTNEKLFF.

The gene calls are TRBV23-1 and TRBJ2-7, with no clear D. Being an ORF, TRBV23-1 has a function that is uncertain. The CDR3 is 11 amino acids. The V gene lost 4 bases and the J gene lost 12 bases, with 13 bases spanning the gap. CDR3 sequence: CASSLSPPRYF. CDR3 coding DNA: TGCGCCAGCAGTCTTAGCCCTCCTCGGTACTTC.

This chain links TRBV4-2 with TRBJ2-1, with 9 nucleotides matching TRBD1. CDR3 size: 15 residues. The germline CDR1 and CDR2 sequences are LGHNA and YNFKEQ. V was pared by 1 base and J by 8 bases, with 6 bases of the junction left unmatched. The CDR3 bases are TGTGCCAGCAGCCAAGGTGGGACAGGGCGCGATGAGCAGTTCTTC. This translates into CASSQGGTGRDEQFF.

This clone was observed a handful of times. CDR3 sequence reads: CASSPRTSGSGEQYF. In nucleotides, the CDR3 is TGTGCCAGTAGTCCCCGGACTAGCGGGAGCGGCGAGCAGTACTTC. V gene TRBV19 combines with J gene TRBJ2-7; 13 bases are shared with TRBD2. The CDR3 totals 15 residues. V shed 5 bases, J shed 6 bases, and the junction held 7 bases outside the gene matches. Germline values: CDR1 LNHDA, CDR2 SQIVND (reference sequence).

The rearrangement links TRBV27 to TRBJ2-7, with D uncertain. Trimming took off 2 bases at V and 9 bases at J, with 17 bases between the two ends. Germline V gene data show CDR1 as MNHEY and CDR2 as SMNVEV (reference sequence). There are 14 residues in the CDR3. As DNA, the CDR3 is TGTGCCAGCAGTTTAAGTCTTAACCCTCTCGGGCAGTACTTC. Amino acids: CASSLSLNPLGQYF.

The chain is built from TRBV5-6 and TRBJ2-2, with unresolved D. The germline V gene encodes CDR1 SGHDT and CDR2 YYEEEE. V was shortened by 0 bases and J by 5 bases, with 8 bases between the two germline ends. The CDR3 loop spans 14 amino acids. CDR3 coding DNA: TGTGCCAGCAGCTTGGCACTACCGACCGGGGAGCTGTTTTTT. Encoded protein: CASSLALPTGELFF.

This clone appeared a few times. The V call is TRBV19, the J call TRBJ1-5; unclear D gene. The germline V gene encodes CDR1 LNHDA and CDR2 SQIVND (reference sequence). The ends were cut back, 1 base at V and 0 bases at J, with 10 bases in the middle. The CDR3 contains 16 residues. The CDR3 DNA sequence: TGTGCCAGTAGTATAGGTTTCCGGGATAGCAATCAGCCCCAGCATTTT. It yields the protein CASSIGFRDSNQPQHF.

The V call is TRBV6-1, the J call TRBJ1-3; D gene ambiguous. This CDR3 is 17 amino acids long. V lost 2 bases, J lost 1 base, and 15 bases lay in between. Germline V gives CDR1 MNHNS, CDR2 SASEGT. This chain's CDR3 is CASSEMGSWGSGNTIYF. The CDR3 nucleotides are TGTGCCAGCAGTGAAATGGGGAGCTGGGGATCTGGAAACACCATATATTTT.

The genes are TRBV5-1 and TRBJ2-3; 10 bases are shared with TRBD1. Germline CDR1 is SGHRS and CDR2 is YFSETQ. This CDR3 has 16 amino acids. Trimming removed 0 bases from V and 1 base from J; junction bases left unmatched: 2. DNA of the CDR3: TGCGCCAGCAGCTTGGGAGGGACAGGGGGCACAGATACGCAGTATTTT. Translated, it gives CASSLGGTGGTDTQYF.

There are a few counts of this clone. The junction departs from germline at one end; a sequencing error may be responsible. The chain links TRBV29-1 to TRBJ1-2, with 7 positions matching TRBD1. CDR1 is SQVTM, CDR2 ANQGSEA, per germline. CDR3 length: 11 amino acids. The CDR3 reads CSVEAGGGNTF. The CDR3 DNA reads TGCAGCGTTGAAGCAGGGGGTGGCAACACCTTC. The whole variable domain, remainder taken from reference TRBV29-1 and TRBJ1-2, is SAVISQKPSRDICQRGTSLTIQCQVDSQVTMMFWYRQQPGQSLTLIATANQGSEATYESGFVIDKFPISRPNLTFSTLTVSNMSPEDSSIYLCSVEAGGGNTFGSGTRLTVV.

This clone was counted a few times. This rearrangement joins TRBV30 to TRBJ1-1; D may be TRBD1 (6 bases). CDR1 and CDR2 from the germline V gene are GTSNPN and SVGIG (reference sequence). The CDR3 is 15 amino acids. With 2 bases removed from V and 2 bases from J, the gap between germline ends came to 15 bases. CDR3 loop: CAWSRGPQGNTEAFF. CDR3 nucleotide sequence: TGTGCCTGGAGTAGAGGACCACAGGGAAACACTGAAGCTTTCTTT.

The chain couples TRBV6-5 to TRBJ2-1; no clear D. V was shortened by 2 bases and J by 5 bases, with 10 bases between the two germline ends. CDR3 length: 14 amino acids. Germline CDR1 reads MNHEY; CDR2 reads SVGAGI. CDR3 sequence reads: CASSYGQSNNEQFF. CDR3 nucleotide sequence: TGTGCCAGCAGTTACGGTCAGTCCAACAATGAGCAGTTCTTC.

The chain has TRBV4-3 and TRBJ2-7; 7 bases match TRBD2. The ends lost 5 bases at V and 7 bases at J; junction bases unmatched: 20. CDR3 length: 17 amino acids. Germline-derived CDR1 and CDR2 are LGHNA and YSLEER. The DNA of the CDR3 is TGCGCCAGCAGCGAACTTTGGGACGGGAGGTTCATCGGGGAGCAGTACTTC. Residues: CASSELWDGRFIGEQYF.

CDR3 in amino acids: CASSWGTGGYTF. The DNA for the CDR3 is TGTGCCAGCAGTTGGGGGACAGGGGGCTACACCTTC. V usage is TRBV6-5 and J usage is TRBJ1-2, with 9 positions matching TRBD1. Germline-derived CDR1 and CDR2 are MNHEY and SVGAGI. The trim removed 4 bases at V and 8 bases at J, leaving 2 bases unmatched. The CDR3 loop spans 12 amino acids.

The gene calls are TRBV6-5 and TRBJ2-5; 7 bases map to TRBD2. Germline V gene data show CDR1 as MNHEY and CDR2 as SVGAGI. CDR3 length: 16 amino acids. V dropped 0 bases and J dropped 7; count of bases not matched to a gene: 11. The CDR3, as DNA: TGTGCCAGCAGTTACTCTCGGACTAGTCGCGGAGTGACCCAGTACTTC. It codes for CASSYSRTSRGVTQYF.

The chain recombines TRBV7-8 with TRBJ2-3, with TRBD2 matching over 15 bases. CDR3 length equals 18 residues. Germline V gene lookup returns CDR1 SGHVS and CDR2 FQNEAQ. Trimming at V came to 4 bases and at J to 5 bases, leaving 10 bases not matched to a gene. CDR3 residues: CASSSGLAGGLGGDTQYF. The CDR3 DNA is TGTGCCAGCAGCTCGGGACTAGCGGGAGGCCTCGGGGGAGATACGCAGTATTTT.

V and J are TRBV28 and TRBJ1-1; 8 nucleotides match TRBD1. The germline CDR1 and CDR2 sequences are MDHEN and SYDVKM. The trim removed 6 bases at V and 8 bases at J, leaving 11 bases unmatched. The CDR3 contains 14 residues. In DNA, the CDR3 is TGTGCCAGCAGCCGACCACCCGGGACAGGAGAAGCTTTCTTT. The encoded protein is CASSRPPGTGEAFF.

The chain couples TRBV5-1 to TRBJ2-3; D gene unclear. This CDR3 region has 12 residues. Germline loops: CDR1 SGHRS, CDR2 YFSETQ. Deletions cut 0 bases from V and 4 bases from J, with 3 bases between. CDR3: CASSLVADTQYF. Written as DNA, the CDR3 is TGCGCCAGCAGCTTGGTCGCAGATACGCAGTATTTT.

In its sample, this clone was seen a few times. The chain is built from TRBV4-3 and TRBJ2-3; tentative D call: TRBD2 (6 bases). The CDR3 spans 19 residues. Germline assignment: CDR1 LGHNA and CDR2 YSLEER. Trimming removed 3 bases from V and 0 bases from J, with 22 bases in between. The CDR3 DNA follows: TGCGCCAGCAGCCACCCACCGGGAGTGAAAGTCTGGAGCACAGATACGCAGTATTTT. Protein product: CASSHPPGVKVWSTDTQYF.

The rearrangement joins TRBV15 to TRBJ2-7; 13 bases line up with TRBD2. V dropped 2 bases and J dropped 8; count of bases not matched to a gene: 15. Germline V CDR1 and CDR2: LNHNV, YYDKDF (reference sequence). CDR3 length: 18 residues. DNA of the CDR3: TGTGCCACCAGCAGAACTGACGGACTAGCGGGAGACCCTCTCCAGCAGTACTTC. It yields the protein CATSRTDGLAGDPLQQYF.

The V call is TRBV28, the J call TRBJ2-5; 7 nucleotides align to TRBD1. Germline V gene lookup returns CDR1 MDHEN and CDR2 SYDVKM. This CDR3 spans 15 amino acids. The trim removed 3 bases at V and 1 base at J, leaving 5 bases unmatched. In DNA form, the CDR3 reads TGTGCCAGCAGTTTCACAGGGGCCTCCCAAGAGACCCAGTACTTC. This translates into CASSFTGASQETQYF.

This rearrangement joins TRBV28 to TRBJ1-3, with TRBD1 matching over 9 bases. This CDR3 spans 14 amino acids. Per the germline V gene, CDR1 is MDHEN and CDR2 is SYDVKM. Trimming cost V 6 bases and J 4 bases; bases outside gene matches: 4. CDR3 nucleotide sequence: TGTGCCAGCAGCCGTACAGGGGGCGGAAACACCATATATTTT. It translates to CASSRTGGGNTIYF. The full variable domain, completed using reference TRBV28 and TRBJ1-3, is DVKVTQSSRYLVKRTGEKVFLECVQDMDHENMFWYRQDPGLGLRLIYFSYDVKMKEKGDIPEGYSVSREKKERFSLILESASTNQTSMYLCASSRTGGGNTIYFGEGSWLTVV.

J is TRBJ1-3 and V is TRBV7-9; D is possibly TRBD1 (6 bases). V lost 5 bases and J lost 7, with 15 bases in between. Germline lookup yields CDR1 SEHNR and CDR2 FQNEAQ (reference sequence). There are 14 residues in the CDR3. This chain's CDR3 is CASSKQGVGNTIYF. CDR3 nucleotide sequence: TGTGCCAGCAGCAAACAGGGAGTGGGGAACACCATATATTTT.

This chain connects TRBV6-5 to TRBJ2-7; a possible D gene is TRBD2 (6 bases). The CDR3 has 15 residues. The ends were cut back, 0 bases at V and 2 bases at J, with 11 bases in the middle. The germline V gene has CDR1 MNHEY and CDR2 SVGAGI. The CDR3 spells CASSYSPGAPYEQYF. CDR3 bases: TGTGCCAGCAGTTACTCGCCGGGAGCCCCCTACGAGCAGTACTTC.